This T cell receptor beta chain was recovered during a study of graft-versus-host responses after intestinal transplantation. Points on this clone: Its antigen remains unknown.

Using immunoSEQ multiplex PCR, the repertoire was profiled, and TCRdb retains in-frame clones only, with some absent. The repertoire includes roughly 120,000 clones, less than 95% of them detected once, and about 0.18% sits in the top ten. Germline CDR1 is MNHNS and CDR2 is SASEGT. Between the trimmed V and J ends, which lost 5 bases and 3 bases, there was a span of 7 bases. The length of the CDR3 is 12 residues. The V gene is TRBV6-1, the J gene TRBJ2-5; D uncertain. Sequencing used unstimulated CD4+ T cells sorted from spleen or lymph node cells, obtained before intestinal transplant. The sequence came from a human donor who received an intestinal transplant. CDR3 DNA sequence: TGTGCCAGCAGTAGAGTAGAAGAGACCCAGTACTTC. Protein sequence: CASSRVEETQYF.